Detailed here is one T cell receptor (beta chain). Clones were read by immunoSEQ multiplex PCR, and TCRdb kept only the in-frame ones, dropping some. The table has about 180,000 clones, 80% to 90% seen once; the top ten hold 2% to 2.5%. Participant-reported clinical history was the basis for cohort assignment. This entry comes from a study of blood T cell repertoires in COVID-19. Trimming cost V 4 bases and J 5 bases; bases outside gene matches: 14. In germline, CDR1 is LGHDT, CDR2 YNNKEL (reference sequence). This CDR3 spans 18 amino acids. This receptor was obtained from a woman in her thirties or forties with acute COVID-19. The rearrangement uses TRBV3-1 (or the pseudogene TRBV3-2) and TRBJ1-5; 10 bases are a match to TRBD1. The sample consisted of PBMCs or T cells enriched from blood (not recorded which). CDR3 region: CASSPALSGTGAHQPQHF. As DNA, the CDR3 is TGTGCCAGCAGCCCAGCACTATCCGGGACAGGGGCCCATCAGCCCCAGCATTTT.